The 12 T cell receptor beta chains presented below share a single source sample, sequenced in a study of blood T cells in healthy people across ages. Then a second PCR, running about 7 to 11 cycles, was carried out with a sample-barcoded 5' primer and a J-beta primer mix. TCRdb re-analysed the 5' RACE reads in MiXCR, keeping a single row per CDR3 protein. Altogether 450,000 to 600,000 distinct CDR3 sequences are present, about a quarter being singletons, with the ten largest covering 3% to 4%. These data are also associated with another study on T cells of mothers and their children.

Source material: blood. The receptors shown here come from a boy aged 2-15 years in good health.

In this sample, this clonotype turned up a few times. This chain uses TRBV5-1 with TRBJ2-1, with D tentatively TRBD1 or TRBD2 (6 bases each). The CDR3 consists of 15 residues. The germline gives CDR1 SGHRS, CDR2 YFSETQ. Trimming removed 4 bases from V and 8 bases from J, with 19 bases in between. The CDR3 DNA reads as TGCGCCAGCAGCCCCCCCCGGGGGCGTGGGGATGAGCAGTTCTTC. This translates into CASSPPRGRGDEQFF.

The sample holds a few counts of this clonotype. This chain connects TRBV5-1 to TRBJ1-4; D is perhaps TRBD1 (5 bases). Trimming removed 0 bases from V and 1 base from J, with 7 bases in between. This CDR3 has 15 residues. Germline loops: CDR1 SGHRS, CDR2 YFSETQ. The CDR3 loop reads CASSLAGVTNEKLFF. DNA of the CDR3: TGCGCCAGCAGCTTGGCGGGGGTAACTAATGAAAAACTGTTTTTT. Using reference TRBV5-1 and TRBJ1-4 for the parts outside the CDR3, the full variable domain is KAGVTQTPRYLIKTRGQQVTLSCSPISGHRSVSWYQQTPGQGLQFLFEYFSETQRNKGNFPGRFSGRQFSNSRSEMNVSTLELGDSALYLCASSLAGVTNEKLFFGSGTQLSVL.

This sequence joins TRBV5-1 and TRBJ2-3; 10 bases align to TRBD2. This CDR3 is 15 amino acids long. Trimming removed 4 bases from V and 4 bases from J; junction bases left unmatched: 6. CDR1 SGHRS and CDR2 YFSETQ come from the germline V gene. Here the CDR3 reads CASSLAGDGSDTQYF. DNA for the CDR3: TGCGCCAGCAGCCTAGCGGGAGACGGATCAGATACGCAGTATTTT. Full variable domain (missing parts from reference TRBV5-1 and TRBJ2-3): KAGVTQTPRYLIKTRGQQVTLSCSPISGHRSVSWYQQTPGQGLQFLFEYFSETQRNKGNFPGRFSGRQFSNSRSEMNVSTLELGDSALYLCASSLAGDGSDTQYFGPGTRLTVL.

J is TRBJ2-5 and V is TRBV25-1, with D tentatively TRBD1 (5 bases). Trimming removed 1 base at V and 1 base at J, with 10 bases between. The germline V gene encodes CDR1 MGHDK and CDR2 SYGVNS. CDR3 length: 15 residues. CDR3 amino acids: CASSELGHAQETQYF. For the CDR3, the DNA is TGTGCCAGCAGTGAATTAGGACATGCCCAAGAGACCCAGTACTTC.

The rearrangement joins TRBV6-5 to TRBJ1-1; D unresolved. This CDR3 has 12 residues. CDR1 MNHEY and CDR2 SVGAGI come from the germline V gene. Between the trimmed V and J ends, which lost 11 bases and 4 bases, there was a span of 14 bases. The CDR3 sequence: CAVLAEATEAFF. The CDR3 nucleotides are TGTGCCGTACTGGCAGAGGCCACTGAAGCTTTCTTT.

This clonotype was observed a few times. This sequence joins TRBV4-3 and TRBJ2-1; D not certain. The V gene's germline CDR1 is LGHNA and CDR2 YSLEER. The CDR3 is 14 residues long. V lost 0 bases, J lost 3 bases, and 6 bases lay in between. The CDR3 is CASSQDPNYNEQFF. The CDR3, as DNA: TGCGCCAGCAGCCAAGATCCCAACTACAATGAGCAGTTCTTC.

This clonotype was recorded a few times. This chain connects TRBV5-1 to TRBJ2-6; D possibly corresponds to TRBD2 (6 bases). CDR1 and CDR2 from the germline V gene are SGHRS and YFSETQ. Trimming took off 3 bases at V and 4 bases at J, with 14 bases between the two ends. The CDR3 is 16 residues long. This CDR3 is CASSWTGDAGANVLTF. CDR3 nucleotides: TGCGCCAGCAGCTGGACGGGGGATGCCGGGGCCAACGTCCTGACTTTC.

The chain couples TRBV11-2 to TRBJ2-2; a weak D match, TRBD1 (6 bases). V was pared by 0 bases and J by 1 base, with 9 bases between. The CDR3 extends over 16 amino acids. Germline V lookup: CDR1 SGHAT, CDR2 FQNNGV. The CDR3 here is CASSLEQGENTGELFF. For the CDR3, the DNA is TGTGCCAGCAGCTTAGAACAGGGAGAGAACACCGGGGAGCTGTTTTTT.

This clonotype was counted at least ten times. The chain employs TRBV28 and TRBJ2-5; 9 bases are shared with TRBD1. The V gene end was trimmed by 9 bases and the J gene end by 2 bases; junction bases not matched to a gene: 4. Germline CDR1 MDHEN, CDR2 SYDVKM. The CDR3 totals 13 residues. CDR3 residues: CASSGTGQETQYF. The CDR3 bases are TGTGCCAGTAGTGGGACAGGGCAAGAGACCCAGTACTTC.

This chain connects TRBV7-2 to TRBJ2-4; the match to TRBD2 covers 7 bases. The CDR3 covers 16 residues. The germline gives CDR1 SGHTA, CDR2 FQGNSA. The junction had 10 bases not matched to a gene; V was cut back by 3 bases and J by 5 bases. The CDR3 protein is CASSFPEREAQNIQYF. The CDR3 nucleotides are TGTGCCAGCAGCTTTCCGGAACGGGAGGCCCAAAACATTCAGTACTTC.

The V call is TRBV9, the J call TRBJ1-6; the match to TRBD1 covers 7 bases. Germline CDR1 SGDLS, CDR2 YYNGEE. J gave up 2 bases and V 0 bases, and 5 bases lay outside the gene matches. This CDR3 has 17 amino acids. The CDR3 DNA sequence: TGTGCCAGCAGCGTAGGAGGACAGGACCCCTATAATTCACCCCTCCACTTT. As protein: CASSVGGQDPYNSPLHF.

V and J are TRBV7-9 and TRBJ2-5; 7 bases map to TRBD2. The ends lost 3 bases at V and 3 bases at J; junction bases unmatched: 4. From germline, CDR1 is SEHNR and CDR2 FQNEAQ (reference sequence). The CDR3 is 14 amino acids. The CDR3 here is CASSLGGIEETQYF. In DNA, the CDR3 is TGTGCCAGCAGCTTGGGGGGGATTGAAGAGACCCAGTACTTC.